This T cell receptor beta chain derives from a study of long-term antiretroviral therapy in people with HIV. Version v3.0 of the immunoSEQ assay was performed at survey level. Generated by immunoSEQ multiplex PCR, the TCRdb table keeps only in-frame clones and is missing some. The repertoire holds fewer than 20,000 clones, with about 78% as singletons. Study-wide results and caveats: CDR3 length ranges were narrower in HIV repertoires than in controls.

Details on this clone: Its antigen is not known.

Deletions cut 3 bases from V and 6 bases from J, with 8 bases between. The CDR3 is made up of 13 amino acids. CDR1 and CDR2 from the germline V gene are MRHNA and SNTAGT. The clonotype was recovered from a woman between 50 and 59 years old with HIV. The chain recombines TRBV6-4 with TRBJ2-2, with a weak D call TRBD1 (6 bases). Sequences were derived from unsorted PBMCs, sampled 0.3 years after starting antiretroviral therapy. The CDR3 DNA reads TGTGCCAGCAGTGATTGGGGGCCCGGGGAGCTGTTTTTT. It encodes CASSDWGPGELFF.